The 14 T cell receptor beta chains below come from one sample, sequenced in a study of human T cells and chemical hapten exposure. Time point defined: patch test 3, about 24 weeks after DPC sensitization. Treatment noted: therapeutic diphenylcyclopropenone sensitization with weekly scalp DPC. TCRdb re-called the RACE reads with MiXCR, one entry per CDR3 protein. Of about 82,000 distinct CDR3 sequences detected, approximately 13% appear once; the ten largest clones hold under 6%. The material sequenced was whole blood, taken in connection with sensitization to the hapten diphenylcyclopropenone (DPC). The receptor source for this set is a woman aged 50 to 65 with alopecia areata. Some clones in this sample may be carry-over from other donors' samples.

In this sample, this clonotype turned up a few times. V and J are TRBV5-1 and TRBJ2-6, with D unclear. Germline V gene data show CDR1 as SGHRS and CDR2 as YFSETQ. Deletions cut 4 bases from V and 0 bases from J, with 8 bases between. The CDR3 has 15 residues. CDR3 region: CASSHRSSGANVLTF. CDR3 DNA sequence: TGCGCCAGCAGCCATAGGAGCTCTGGGGCCAACGTCCTGACTTTC.

In its sample, this clonotype was seen many times. The junction does not match germline at one end; this may be a read error. The V call is TRBV19, the J call TRBJ2-1; possibly TRBD2 for D (5 bases). The CDR3 covers 13 residues. From germline, CDR1 is LNHDA and CDR2 SQIVND (reference sequence). This chain's CDR3 is CASTPSSHNEQFF. CDR3 nucleotides: TGTGCCAGTACACCTAGCTCCCACAATGAGCAGTTCTTC.

With regard to this clonotype: A clone one base away is much larger, so this may be a read error. The V gene is TRBV6-5, the J gene TRBJ2-7; 8 bases align to TRBD1. The junction had 5 bases not matched to a gene; V was cut back by 4 bases and J by 9 bases. Germline CDR1 MNHEY, CDR2 SVGAGI. This CDR3 is 12 amino acids long. The CDR3 nucleotides are TGTGCCAGCAGTTTCCCAGACAGGGGGCAGTACTTC. This codes for CASSFPDRGQYF.

This chain uses TRBV5-1 with TRBJ2-7, with D possibly being TRBD2 (6 bases). In germline, CDR1 is SGHRS, CDR2 YFSETQ. The CDR3 has 14 residues. Trimming shortened V by 3 bases and J by 2 bases, and 12 bases separated the two germline ends. For the CDR3, the DNA is TGCGCCAGCAGCTCCTGGCGGGGCACCTACGAGCAGTACTTC. Protein sequence: CASSSWRGTYEQYF.

This clonotype appeared many times. The chain joins TRBV6-5 to TRBJ2-3; D gene unclear. CDR1 and CDR2 from the germline V gene are MNHEY and SVGAGI. V was trimmed by 5 bases and J by 4 bases, leaving 13 bases between them. The CDR3 is made up of 14 amino acids. CDR3 sequence reads: CASSKAVPSDTQYF. CDR3 sequence (DNA): TGTGCCAGCAGTAAGGCAGTTCCTTCAGATACGCAGTATTTT.

The table lists this clonotype with many counts. The chain couples TRBV20-1 to TRBJ1-6; 7 nucleotides match TRBD1. V gave up 5 bases and J gave up 0 bases; unmatched junction bases: 7. Germline V gene data show CDR1 as DFQATT and CDR2 as SNEGSKA (reference sequence). The CDR3 sequence is 16 residues long. The chain's CDR3 is CSASTGTSSYNSPLHF. The CDR3, as DNA: TGCAGTGCTTCGACAGGGACCAGCTCCTATAATTCACCCCTCCACTTT.

The chain has TRBV29-1 and TRBJ2-2; 9 nucleotides align to TRBD2. Trimming took 4 bases from V and 4 from J; bases not matched to a gene: 1. CDR1 is SQVTM and CDR2 is ANQGSEA in the germline V gene. The CDR3 is made up of 13 amino acids. The CDR3 DNA reads TGCAGCGTTGTTAGCGGGAGCACCGGGGAGCTGTTTTTT. Amino acids: CSVVSGSTGELFF.

This clonotype has just a few counts. The chain couples TRBV5-1 to TRBJ2-1; TRBD2 might be the D (5 bases). Germline V gene data show CDR1 as SGHRS and CDR2 as YFSETQ. This CDR3 is built from 13 residues. Deletions cut 2 bases from V and 6 bases from J, with 9 bases between. The CDR3 DNA reads TGCGCCAGCAGCTTCTTAGGGAGCAATGAGCAGTTCTTC. It specifies CASSFLGSNEQFF. Complete variable domain (other parts from reference TRBV5-1 and TRBJ2-1): KAGVTQTPRYLIKTRGQQVTLSCSPISGHRSVSWYQQTPGQGLQFLFEYFSETQRNKGNFPGRFSGRQFSNSRSEMNVSTLELGDSALYLCASSFLGSNEQFFGPGTRLTVL.

This clonotype came up a few times. This rearrangement joins TRBV29-1 to TRBJ2-5; TRBD2 matches 11 bases. V gave up 7 bases and J gave up 0 bases; unmatched junction bases: 19. This CDR3 has 19 amino acids. Germline CDR1 reads SQVTM; CDR2 reads ANQGSEA. This CDR3 reads CSADPAAIAGGWYQETQYF. The CDR3 DNA is TGCAGCGCGGACCCCGCCGCGATAGCGGGAGGGTGGTACCAAGAGACCCAGTACTTC.

Only a few counts were recorded for this clonotype. The genes are TRBV11-2 and TRBJ1-5; no definite D call. The V and J ends lost 5 bases and 6 bases respectively, with 11 bases between them. This CDR3 spans 13 amino acids. Germline V lookup: CDR1 SGHAT, CDR2 FQNNGV. CDR3 sequence reads: CASSPARSQPQHF. In DNA, the CDR3 is TGTGCCAGCAGCCCCGCCCGGAGTCAGCCCCAGCATTTT.

This clonotype was picked up many times. The rearrangement uses TRBV7-9 and TRBJ2-3, with 11 bases identical to TRBD2. The CDR3 covers 16 residues. Germline-derived CDR1 and CDR2 are SEHNR and FQNEAQ (reference sequence). Unmatched junction bases numbered 4, after V lost 5 bases and J lost 0 bases. The chain's CDR3 is CASSGWTSGSTDTQYF. The CDR3 DNA reads TGTGCCAGCAGCGGGTGGACTAGCGGGAGCACAGATACGCAGTATTTT.

This clonotype appeared a few times. This chain uses TRBV4-2 with TRBJ2-7; 11 bases align to TRBD2. The ends lost 5 bases at V and 0 bases at J; junction bases unmatched: 3. CDR3 length: 15 amino acids. Germline assignment: CDR1 LGHNA and CDR2 YNFKEQ. The CDR3 sequence: CASSETSGSSYEQYF. The CDR3 coding sequence is TGTGCCAGCAGCGAAACTAGCGGGAGCTCCTACGAGCAGTACTTC.

This clonotype was observed at least ten times. The chain combines TRBV7-2 with TRBJ1-3; no clear D gene. V was clipped by 5 bases and J by 0 bases, with 11 bases between them. In germline, CDR1 is SGHTA, CDR2 FQGNSA. The CDR3 is made up of 15 amino acids. The CDR3 DNA is TGTGCCAGCAGCGCTCTCACGAACTCTGGAAACACCATATATTTT. This codes for CASSALTNSGNTIYF.

This clonotype was detected once. This chain uses TRBV29-1 with TRBJ2-1; 7 nucleotides match TRBD1. J was trimmed by 9 bases and V by 5 bases; bases with no gene match: 4. The CDR3 sequence is 11 residues long. CDR1 is SQVTM and CDR2 is ANQGSEA in the germline V gene. CDR3: CSVPQGSEQFF. DNA of the CDR3: TGCAGCGTTCCACAGGGGAGTGAGCAGTTCTTC.